A single sample gave rise to the 20 T cell receptor beta chains below, sequenced in a study of cytotoxic CD8 clonotypes in ibrutinib-treated CLL. Repertoires were generated with immunoSEQ multiplex PCR, while TCRdb's copy carries only in-frame clones and drops some. The sample holds about 300,000 clones, roughly four fifths seen once. This material consisted of PBMCs, taken at disease progression, from a patient treated with ibrutinib. These receptors were taken from a human donor with chronic lymphocytic leukemia.

The chain uses TRBV18 and TRBJ1-1, with TRBD1 as a possible D gene (6 bases). The CDR3 loop spans 15 amino acids. V dropped 5 bases and J dropped 4 bases, with 17 bases sitting between them. CDR1 and CDR2 from the germline V gene are KGHSH and LQKENI. This chain's CDR3 is CASSFLTGRGTEAFF. CDR3 DNA sequence: TGTGCCAGCTCATTCTTAACAGGGAGGGGCACTGAAGCTTTCTTT. The full variable domain, with the rest looked up from reference TRBV18 and TRBJ1-1, is NAGVMQNPRHLVRRRGQEARLRCSPMKGHSHVYWYRQLPEEGLKFMVYLQKENIIDESGMPKERFSAEFPKEGPSILRIQQVVRGDSAAYFCASSFLTGRGTEAFFGQGTRLTVV.

This clone showed up just once. CDR3 loop: CASSERRDRGRPGVYGYTF. In nucleotides, the CDR3 is TGTGCCAGCAGTGAAAGGAGGGACAGGGGCCGCCCAGGGGTCTATGGCTACACCTTC. The V and J genes are TRBV6-1 and TRBJ1-2; 10 nucleotides align to TRBD1. CDR3 length: 19 amino acids. V was clipped by 2 bases and J by 4 bases; unmatched bases: 16. Germline CDR1 is MNHNS and CDR2 is SASEGT.

CDR3 DNA sequence: TGTGCCAGCAGCACCCGGGGCGGGGGTACCTACGAGCAGTACTTC. Protein: CASSTRGGGTYEQYF. This rearrangement joins TRBV2 to TRBJ2-7; 7 nucleotides agree with TRBD2. Germline trimming cut 6 bases from V and 2 bases from J; bases unmatched to any gene: 10. Germline CDR1 SNHLY, CDR2 FYNNEI. The CDR3 has 15 amino acids.

V and J are TRBV27 and TRBJ2-7; weak D call: TRBD1 (6 bases). The CDR3 sequence is 16 residues long. Trimming cost V 0 bases and J 1 base, with 13 bases left between them. CDR1 is MNHEY, CDR2 SMNVEV, per germline (reference sequence). In DNA, the CDR3 is TGTGCCAGCAGTTTATCGGGAGCACAGGGATCCTACGAGCAGTACTTC. This encodes CASSLSGAQGSYEQYF.

This sequence joins TRBV18 and TRBJ1-3, with TRBD1 as a possible D gene (6 bases). V was pared by 4 bases and J by 0 bases, with 10 bases between. Germline V gene sequence: CDR1 KGHSH, CDR2 LQKENI. This CDR3 contains 15 residues. The DNA for the CDR3 is TGTGCCAGCTCACGGGACACCATCTCTGGAAACACCATATATTTT. It is translated as CASSRDTISGNTIYF.

This sequence joins TRBV14 and TRBJ1-1; D remains ambiguous. The V and J ends lost 1 base and 5 bases respectively, with 8 bases between them. The CDR3 spans 13 residues. The V gene's germline CDR1 is SGHDN and CDR2 FVKESK. CDR3 loop: CASSQVSVTEAFF. For the CDR3, the DNA is TGTGCCAGCAGCCAAGTTTCGGTGACTGAAGCTTTCTTT.

This clone was counted only a few times. The chain links TRBV15 to TRBJ1-2; D gene unclear. V was pared by 0 bases and J by 4 bases, with 18 bases between. The CDR3 loop spans 17 amino acids. Germline V gene lookup returns CDR1 LNHNV and CDR2 YYDKDF (reference sequence). The CDR3 loop is CATSRDPGRRGSYGYTF. Here the CDR3 DNA reads TGTGCCACCAGCAGAGATCCAGGACGGCGAGGAAGCTATGGCTACACCTTC.

J is TRBJ2-3 and V is TRBV4-1; 7 bases agree with TRBD2. The CDR3 is 15 residues long. V was pared by 0 bases and J by 4 bases, with 4 bases of the junction left unmatched. Germline CDR1 reads MGHRA; CDR2 reads YSYEKL. CDR3 sequence (DNA): TGCGCCAGCAGCCAAGAGGCAGGGAGGGCAGATACGCAGTATTTT. Translating it yields CASSQEAGRADTQYF.

V gene TRBV27 combines with J gene TRBJ1-6; TRBD1 matches at 7 bases. Germline values: CDR1 MNHEY, CDR2 SMNVEV (reference sequence). The CDR3 consists of 15 residues. The V and J ends lost 5 bases and 7 bases, in that order; junction bases with no gene match: 8. The CDR3, as DNA: TGTGCCAGCAGTCAACGACAGGGTTGGAATTCACCCCTCCACTTT. The encoded protein is CASSQRQGWNSPLHF.

This clone was seen just once. J is TRBJ1-6 and V is TRBV2; no firm D call. V lost 3 bases and J 8 bases, leaving 8 bases between the germline ends. The CDR3 is 13 residues long. Germline V CDR1 and CDR2: SNHLY, FYNNEI. CDR3 loop: CASSDYRDSPLHF. The CDR3 nucleotides read TGTGCCAGCAGTGATTACAGAGATTCACCCCTCCACTTT.

The V gene is TRBV27, the J gene TRBJ2-7; 10 bases map to TRBD2. Per germline, CDR1 MNHEY and CDR2 SMNVEV (reference sequence). V shed 6 bases, J shed 9 bases, and the junction held 11 bases outside the gene matches. The CDR3 contains 14 residues. The CDR3 DNA is TGTGCCAGCAGACGGCTAGCGGGAGACTCTGGGCAGTACTTC. Amino acids: CASRRLAGDSGQYF.

This clone was counted between two and nine times. The chain employs TRBV25-1 and TRBJ1-4; possibly TRBD1 for D (6 bases). Trimming shortened V by 6 bases and J by 5 bases, and 13 bases separated the two germline ends. The CDR3 spans 14 residues. CDR1 and CDR2 (germline): MGHDK, SYGVNS. The CDR3 spells CASRDRSYNEKLFF. CDR3 bases: TGTGCCAGCAGAGACAGGAGCTACAATGAAAAACTGTTTTTT.

The gene calls are TRBV25-1 and TRBJ2-3; 11 nucleotides agree with TRBD2. With V trimmed by 6 bases and J by 1 base, 0 bases remained unmatched. The CDR3 consists of 14 residues. Per the germline V gene, CDR1 is MGHDK and CDR2 is SYGVNS. The CDR3 DNA is TGTGCCAGCAGACTAGCGGGAGGCACAGATACGCAGTATTTT. It yields the protein CASRLAGGTDTQYF.

This clone was found once. The gene calls are TRBV2 and TRBJ1-2; 10 nucleotides align to TRBD1. Per germline, CDR1 SNHLY and CDR2 FYNNEI. J gave up 1 base and V 5 bases, and 13 bases lay outside the gene matches. The CDR3 runs 18 residues. This chain's CDR3 is CASSRHTDRGLGNYGYTF. The CDR3 nucleotides read TGTGCCAGCAGTCGTCATACGGACAGGGGGTTGGGTAACTATGGCTACACCTTC.

V is TRBV7-2 and J is TRBJ2-1; D might be TRBD2 (6 bases). The germline V gene encodes CDR1 SGHTA and CDR2 FQGNSA. V was shortened by 8 bases and J by 10 bases, with 21 bases between the two germline ends. This CDR3 is built from 14 residues. The CDR3 nucleotides are TGTGCCAGCGGCTACTACCGGGGGTCGCTGGAGCAGTTCTTC. This encodes CASGYYRGSLEQFF.

This clone was counted only a few times. J is TRBJ2-7 and V is TRBV28; D remains unclear. Germline V CDR1 and CDR2: MDHEN, SYDVKM. The CDR3 runs 13 residues. With 2 bases removed from V and 3 bases from J, the gap between germline ends came to 8 bases. The CDR3 nucleotides are TGTGCCAGCAGTTTACCCAGTGACTACGAGCAGTACTTC. Protein sequence: CASSLPSDYEQYF.

The chain couples TRBV2 to TRBJ2-3; D not certain. The CDR3 is 14 residues long. V dropped 6 bases and J dropped 0 bases, with 10 bases sitting between them. The V gene's germline CDR1 is SNHLY and CDR2 FYNNEI. CDR3 amino acids: CASSSPSSTDTQYF. In DNA form, the CDR3 reads TGTGCCAGCAGCTCGCCTTCTAGCACAGATACGCAGTATTTT.

The chain is built from TRBV28 and TRBJ2-7; D tentatively fits TRBD1 or TRBD2 (5 bases each). This CDR3 is built from 13 residues. Trimming removed 8 bases at V and 1 base at J, with 12 bases between. Looked up from germline, CDR1 is MDHEN and CDR2 is SYDVKM. DNA of the CDR3: TGTGCCAGCGGGGGTGGGAGTTCCTACGAGCAGTACTTC. The encoded protein is CASGGGSSYEQYF. Full variable domain (remainder filled in from reference TRBV28 and TRBJ2-7): DVKVTQSSRYLVKRTGEKVFLECVQDMDHENMFWYRQDPGLGLRLIYFSYDVKMKEKGDIPEGYSVSREKKERFSLILESASTNQTSMYLCASGGGSSYEQYFGPGTRLTVT.

The rearrangement uses TRBV9 and TRBJ2-7; D tentatively fits TRBD1 or TRBD2 (5 bases each). Trimming removed 3 bases at V and 7 bases at J, with 8 bases between. The CDR3 totals 11 residues. The germline gives CDR1 SGDLS, CDR2 YYNGEE. The CDR3 loop is CASSGGFEQYF. CDR3 nucleotides: TGTGCCAGCAGCGGGGGGTTTGAGCAGTACTTC.

V usage is TRBV6-6 and J usage is TRBJ2-7; D remains ambiguous. The CDR3 has 13 residues. Germline CDR1 is MNHNY and CDR2 is SVGAGI (reference sequence). Trimming stripped 2 bases from V and 0 bases from J, with 5 bases between. The CDR3 loop reads CASSYAASYEQYF. The CDR3 DNA is TGTGCCAGCAGTTACGCCGCCTCCTACGAGCAGTACTTC.